The rows below give T cell receptor beta chains drawn from one sample of a study of T cells after yellow fever vaccination. Using its own MiXCR run on the 5' RACE reads, TCRdb lists one record per CDR3 protein. The sample consists of roughly 400,000 distinct CDR3 sequences, around 20% of them appearing once. The sequenced sample was PBMCs, obtained before the yellow fever booster vaccination. All receptors come from a man aged 18-30 years who received the YFV17D yellow fever vaccine. Both conserved end residues are part of each CDR3. The D gene is left open where the match is weak. Size is omitted from some rows. Given values are once, few, many or a class for expanded clones.

13 TRBJ2-1 TRBV9 TRBD2 few CASQRGAYNEQFF TGTGCCAGCCAGCGGGGGGCCTACAATGAGCAGTTCTTC
15 TRBJ1-5 TRBV15 - few CATSRVGNSNQPQHF TGTGCCACCAGCAGAGTGGGAAATAGCAATCAGCCCCAGCATTTT
12 TRBJ2-3 TRBV18 - many CASSPTGDTQYF TGTGCCAGCAGCCCTACCGGTGATACGCAGTATTTT
14 TRBJ1-3 TRBV4-3 - many CASSQGRAGNTIYF TGCGCCAGCAGCCAAGGCAGGGCTGGAAACACCATATATTTT
10 TRBJ1-1 TRBV29-1 - few CSVGYPEAFF TGCAGCGTTGGTTATCCCGAAGCTTTCTTT
18 TRBJ1-1 TRBV6-5 TRBD1 few CASSYSYSGTGVNTEAFF TGTGCCAGCAGTTACTCATACAGTGGGACAGGGGTTAACACTGAAGCTTTCTTT
11 TRBJ2-7 TRBV12-3/TRBV12-4 TRBD2 many CASSPGGEQYF TGTGCCAGCTCGCCGGGGGGAGAGCAGTACTTC
15 TRBJ1-5 TRBV4-2 - many CASSQDWRGNQPQHF TGTGCCAGCAGCCAAGATTGGAGGGGCAATCAGCCCCAGCATTTT
15 TRBJ1-5 TRBV5-1 - few CASSPVGGTNQPQHF TGCGCCAGCAGCCCTGTGGGGGGGACGAATCAGCCCCAGCATTTT
14 TRBJ1-2 TRBV7-2 TRBD1 - CASSIQGRWSGYTF TGTGCCAGCAGCATACAGGGGAGGTGGAGCGGCTACACCTTC
16 TRBJ1-6 TRBV7-8 - - CASSLPGPSQRSPLHF TGTGCCAGCAGCTTACCTGGGCCTTCACAGAGATCACCCCTCCACTTT
15 TRBJ1-4 TRBV4-3 - - CASSPGEKDDEKLFF TGCGCCAGCAGCCCAGGGGAGAAGGATGATGAAAAACTGTTTTTT
12 TRBJ1-1 TRBV12-3/TRBV12-4 - - CASSLLGVGAFF TGTGCCAGCAGTTTGTTAGGCGTTGGAGCTTTCTTT
17 TRBJ2-3 TRBV4-1 TRBD2 few CASSQVPGGGFTDTQYF TGCGCCAGCAGCCAAGTCCCTGGGGGGGGATTCACAGATACGCAGTATTTT
14 TRBJ1-2 TRBV7-2 - few CASSNGQRTSGYTF TGTGCCAGCAGCAACGGACAGCGGACTAGTGGCTACACCTTC
15 TRBJ2-5 TRBV7-2 TRBD1 - CASSLGQGRRETQYF TGTGCCAGCAGCCTCGGACAGGGACGACGAGAGACCCAGTACTTC
15 TRBJ1-1 TRBV7-2 TRBD1 few CASSSGGAQNTEAFF TGTGCCAGCAGCTCAGGGGGGGCACAGAACACTGAAGCTTTCTTT
17 TRBJ2-1 TRBV10-3 TRBD2 few CAISESMQAGLYNEQFF TGTGCCATCAGTGAGTCGATGCAAGCGGGGCTTTACAATGAGCAGTTCTTC
15 TRBJ2-3 TRBV6-5 TRBD2 - CASSPSGGLTDTQYF TGTGCCAGCAGTCCTAGCGGGGGGCTCACAGATACGCAGTATTTT
13 TRBJ2-1 TRBV7-9 - - CASSLGGRREQFF TGTGCCAGCAGCTTAGGGGGGAGGCGGGAGCAGTTCTTC
16 TRBJ1-3 TRBV4-1 TRBD1 - CASSQDLWTGRNTIYF TGCGCCAGCAGCCAAGATCTGTGGACAGGGCGGAACACCATATATTTT
14 TRBJ2-2 TRBV29-1 - - CSVLPQGSGGELFF TGCAGCGTCCTTCCCCAGGGAAGTGGCGGGGAGCTGTTTTTT
12 TRBJ2-3 TRBV7-8 - few CASSKTGDTQYF TGTGCCAGCAGTAAGACGGGGGATACGCAGTATTTT
15 TRBJ1-1 TRBV5-1 TRBD1 - CASSPGQGWNTEAFF TGCGCCAGCAGCCCCGGACAGGGATGGAACACTGAAGCTTTCTTT
13 TRBJ1-5 TRBV30 - few CAFNSDSNQPQHF TGTGCCTTTAACTCGGATAGCAATCAGCCCCAGCATTTT
13 TRBJ2-5 TRBV20-1 TRBD2 few CTGRGTLGETQYF TGCACGGGGCGGGGGACCCTGGGAGAGACCCAGTACTTC
13 TRBJ1-1 TRBV18 - few CASSPPGALEAFF TGTGCCAGCTCACCACCGGGGGCGTTAGAGGCTTTCTTT
15 TRBJ2-7 TRBV18 TRBD2 - CASSPGTSGEYEQYF TGTGCCAGCTCACCTGGGACTAGCGGGGAATACGAGCAGTACTTC
13 TRBJ1-2 TRBV12-5 - few CASGSSKNYGYTF TGTGCTAGTGGTTCGAGTAAAAACTATGGCTACACCTTC
14 TRBJ2-1 TRBV5-5 - - CASSLDVSYNEQFF TGTGCCAGCAGCCTCGACGTTTCCTACAATGAGCAGTTCTTC
12 TRBJ1-1 TRBV29-1 - - CSVGRANTEAFF TGCAGCGTGGGACGGGCGAACACTGAAGCTTTCTTT
15 TRBJ2-2 TRBV6-2/TRBV6-3 - - CASSSQDRTTGELFF TGTGCCAGCAGCTCCCAGGACAGAACCACCGGGGAGCTGTTTTTT
13 TRBJ2-5 TRBV20-1 TRBD2 few CRPGTSAQETQYF TGCAGACCCGGGACTAGCGCCCAGGAGACCCAGTACTTC
13 TRBJ2-2 TRBV5-4 - few CASGLANAGELFF TGTGCCAGCGGACTCGCCAACGCCGGGGAGCTGTTTTTT
15 TRBJ1-5 TRBV6-5 - - CASRKTGYSNQPQHF TGTGCCAGCAGAAAGACAGGATATAGCAATCAGCCCCAGCATTTT
15 TRBJ2-1 TRBV28 TRBD2 few CASSFLAGGLNEQFF TGTGCCAGCAGTTTCCTGGCGGGGGGGCTCAATGAGCAGTTCTTC
12 TRBJ2-3 TRBV20-1 - - CSARFVSDTQYF TGCAGTGCTAGGTTCGTTTCAGATACGCAGTATTTT
14 TRBJ1-2 TRBV4-3 - - CASSQDTSTYGYTF TGCGCCAGCAGCCAAGATACGAGCACCTATGGCTACACCTTC
18 TRBJ1-2 TRBV4-1 TRBD1 - CASSQDRGQTRLWYGYTF TGCGCCAGCAGCCAGGACCGGGGACAGACCCGGCTCTGGTATGGCTACACCTTC
13 TRBJ1-1 TRBV5-1 - - CASSVRIRAEAFF TGCGCCAGCAGCGTCAGAATAAGGGCTGAAGCTTTCTTT
14 TRBJ2-5 TRBV9 - many CASSVAVAQETQYF TGTGCCAGCAGCGTAGCGGTGGCTCAAGAGACCCAGTACTTC
15 TRBJ2-6 TRBV6-2/TRBV6-3 TRBD1 - CASGTGLLGANVLTF TGTGCCAGTGGGACAGGCCTCCTTGGGGCCAACGTCCTGACTTTC
13 TRBJ2-1 TRBV10-3 - - CAMGITGKGEQFF TGTGCCATGGGGATAACAGGGAAAGGTGAGCAGTTCTTC
12 TRBJ2-2 TRBV4-3 - few CASSHNRRELFF TGCGCCAGCAGCCACAATCGAAGGGAGCTGTTTTTT